A selection of T cell receptor beta chains follows, all from one sample in a study of T cell responses to AZD1222 COVID-19 vaccine. Clones were read by immunoSEQ multiplex PCR, and TCRdb kept only the in-frame ones, dropping some. The sample includes 150,000 to 200,000 clones, roughly 89% seen only once; the top ten take 1.5% to 2%. Material: peripheral blood, obtained on day 0 of AZD1222 vaccination. These TCRs come from an adult in good health. Each CDR3 is given with its conserved first and last residue. Each record gives: CDR3 protein, CDR3 DNA, J gene, D gene, V gene, clone size. A D gene is named only where the DNA matches it firmly. Size tells how often a clone was seen (once, few, many) or the class of an expanded clone, and some rows leave it out.

CASSQGGTVNTEAFF,TGTGCCAGCAGCCAAGGAGGGACTGTGAACACTGAAGCTTTCTTT,TRBJ1-1,-,TRBV3-1/TRBV3-2,-
CASSFAGGSNQPQHF,TGTGCCAGCAGTTTCGCCGGGGGGAGCAATCAGCCCCAGCATTTT,TRBJ1-5,-,TRBV27,-
CASSLLGPAKRETQYF,TGTGCCAGCAGTTTATTGGGACCGGCCAAGCGGGAGACCCAGTACTTC,TRBJ2-5,-,TRBV28,-
CATSDLRTSSETQYF,TGTGCCACCAGTGATTTGAGGACTAGCTCGGAGACCCAGTACTTC,TRBJ2-5,TRBD2,TRBV24-1,-
CASRRTAGANEKLFF,TGTGCCAGCAGACGGACCGCCGGTGCGAATGAAAAACTGTTTTTT,TRBJ1-4,-,TRBV6-5,-
CASSLSGASYNEQFF,TGTGCCAGCAGCTTATCGGGGGCCTCCTACAATGAGCAGTTCTTC,TRBJ2-1,-,TRBV7-8,-
CASSLGPGLATIGSSTDTQYF,TGTGCCAGCAGCTTAGGGCCGGGACTAGCCACAATCGGTTCTAGCACAGATACGCAGTATTTT,TRBJ2-3,TRBD2,TRBV7-6,-
CAWSVNQGSYGYTF,TGTGCCTGGAGTGTAAACCAGGGGAGCTATGGCTACACCTTC,TRBJ1-2,-,TRBV30,-
CASSLSWEQPQHF,TGTGCTAGCAGCTTAAGTTGGGAGCAGCCCCAGCATTTT,TRBJ1-5,-,TRBV7-7,-
CASSQWPGDRYEQYF,TGTGCCAGCAGCCAATGGCCAGGGGATAGGTACGAGCAGTACTTC,TRBJ2-7,-,TRBV3-1/TRBV3-2,-
CASSGGPQPQHF,TGTGCCAGCAGTGGGGGACCCCAGCCCCAGCATTTT,TRBJ1-5,-,TRBV2,-
CASRGAGGSDTQYF,TGTGCCAGTAGAGGTGCGGGAGGTTCAGATACGCAGTATTTT,TRBJ2-3,TRBD2,TRBV19,-
CASSQGSGTNYGYTF,TGCGCCAGCAGCCAAGGGTCGGGGACTAACTATGGCTACACCTTC,TRBJ1-2,-,TRBV4-3,-
CASSLVLAGGEQYF,TGTGCCAGCAGCTTAGTTCTGGCAGGGGGCGAGCAGTACTTC,TRBJ2-7,TRBD1,TRBV7-2,once
CAWSATGAGSYGYTF,TGTGCCTGGAGTGCGACAGGGGCGGGTAGCTATGGCTACACCTTC,TRBJ1-2,TRBD1,TRBV30,-
CASTGGGAFF,TGTGCCAGCACCGGGGGTGGGGCTTTCTTT,TRBJ1-1,-,TRBV6-5,many
CASSATGVGNSPLHF,TGTGCCAGCAGCGCCACAGGGGTCGGGAATTCACCCCTCCACTTT,TRBJ1-6,TRBD1,TRBV9,once
CASSEAPYSPLHF,TGTGCCAGCAGTGAAGCTCCCTATTCACCCCTCCACTTT,TRBJ1-6,-,TRBV6-1,-
CASSLGVPNTEAFF,TGTGCCAGCAGCTTGGGGGTACCTAACACTGAAGCTTTCTTT,TRBJ1-1,-,TRBV5-4,-
CASSQDSTASNYGYTF,TGCGCCAGCAGCCAAGATAGTACCGCTTCTAACTATGGCTACACCTTC,TRBJ1-2,-,TRBV4-1,-
CASSTGTGAYNEQFF,TGTGCCAGCAGTACCGGGACAGGGGCCTACAATGAGCAGTTCTTC,TRBJ2-1,TRBD1,TRBV6-4,once
CASAGVLNTEAFF,TGTGCCAGTGCAGGGGTCTTGAACACTGAAGCTTTCTTT,TRBJ1-1,-,TRBV10-3,-
CAWNSGSYGYTF,TGTGCCTGGAACTCCGGATCCTATGGCTACACCTTC,TRBJ1-2,-,TRBV30,-
CASSFPPRDGIFNYGYTF,TGTGCCAGCAGCTTCCCACCCCGGGACGGAATATTTAACTATGGCTACACCTTC,TRBJ1-2,-,TRBV7-8,-
CASSLGTASGNTIYF,TGCGCCAGCAGCTTGGGGACAGCCTCTGGAAACACCATATATTTT,TRBJ1-3,-,TRBV5-1,-
CASSSTSGIGELFF,TGTGCCAGCAGCTCGACTAGCGGTATCGGGGAGCTGTTTTTT,TRBJ2-2,TRBD2,TRBV7-9,-
CASSLTRGDEQYF,TGTGCCAGCAGCTTAACGAGAGGCGACGAGCAGTACTTC,TRBJ2-7,-,TRBV7-3,-
CASSYRGATGNTIYF,TGTGCCAGCAGTTACAGAGGGGCAACTGGAAACACCATATATTTT,TRBJ1-3,-,TRBV6-5,-
CASSPTGLSYNEQFF,TGCGCCAGCAGCCCCACGGGGCTTTCTTACAATGAGCAGTTCTTC,TRBJ2-1,-,TRBV5-1,-
CSVGRDVQSPLFF,TGCAGCGTTGGACGGGACGTACAATCGCCTCTGTTTTTT,TRBJ1-4,-,TRBV29-1,few
CASSPTGEGEKLFF,TGTGCCAGCAGCCCGACAGGGGAGGGCGAAAAACTGTTTTTT,TRBJ1-4,TRBD1,TRBV28,-
CASSLWALGALHYEQYF,TGTGCCAGCAGCTTATGGGCCCTCGGGGCCCTACACTACGAGCAGTACTTC,TRBJ2-7,-,TRBV7-2,-
CASSPPWGTGVTEAFF,TGTGCCAGCAGCCCCCCTTGGGGCACAGGGGTCACTGAAGCTTTCTTT,TRBJ1-1,TRBD1,TRBV28,-
CASSLAATSNQPQHF,TGTGCCAGCAGCTTAGCGGCCACCAGCAATCAGCCCCAGCATTTT,TRBJ1-5,-,TRBV7-6,-
CASSEVLQGYYGYTF,TGTGCCAGCAGTGAAGTCCTACAGGGCTACTATGGCTACACCTTC,TRBJ1-2,-,TRBV6-1,-
CAISDTTGTEAFF,TGTGCCATCAGTGACACGACTGGCACTGAAGCTTTCTTT,TRBJ1-1,-,TRBV10-3,-